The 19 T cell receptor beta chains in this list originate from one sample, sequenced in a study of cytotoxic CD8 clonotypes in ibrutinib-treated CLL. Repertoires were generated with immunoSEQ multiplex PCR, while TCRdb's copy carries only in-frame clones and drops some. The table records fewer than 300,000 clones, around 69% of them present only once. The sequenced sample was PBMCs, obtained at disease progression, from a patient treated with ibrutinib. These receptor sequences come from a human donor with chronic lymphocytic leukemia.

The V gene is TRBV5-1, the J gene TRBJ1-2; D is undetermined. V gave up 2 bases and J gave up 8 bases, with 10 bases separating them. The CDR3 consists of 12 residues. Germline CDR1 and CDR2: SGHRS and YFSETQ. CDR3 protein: CASSFNIYGYTF. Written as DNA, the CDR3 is TGCGCCAGCAGCTTTAATATCTACGGCTACACCTTC. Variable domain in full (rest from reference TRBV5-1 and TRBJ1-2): KAGVTQTPRYLIKTRGQQVTLSCSPISGHRSVSWYQQTPGQGLQFLFEYFSETQRNKGNFPGRFSGRQFSNSRSEMNVSTLELGDSALYLCASSFNIYGYTFGSGTRLTVV.

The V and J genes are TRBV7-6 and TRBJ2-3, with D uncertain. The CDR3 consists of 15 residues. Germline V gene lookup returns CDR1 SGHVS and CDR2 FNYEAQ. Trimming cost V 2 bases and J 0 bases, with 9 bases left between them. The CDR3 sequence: CASSLWHSSTDTQYF. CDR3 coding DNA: TGTGCCAGCAGCTTATGGCACTCTAGCACAGATACGCAGTATTTT.

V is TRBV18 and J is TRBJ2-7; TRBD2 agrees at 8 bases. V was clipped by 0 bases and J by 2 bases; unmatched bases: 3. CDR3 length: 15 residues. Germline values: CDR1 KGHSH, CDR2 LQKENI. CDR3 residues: CASSPPGTRAYEQYF. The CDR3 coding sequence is TGTGCCAGCTCACCACCCGGGACTAGGGCCTACGAGCAGTACTTC.

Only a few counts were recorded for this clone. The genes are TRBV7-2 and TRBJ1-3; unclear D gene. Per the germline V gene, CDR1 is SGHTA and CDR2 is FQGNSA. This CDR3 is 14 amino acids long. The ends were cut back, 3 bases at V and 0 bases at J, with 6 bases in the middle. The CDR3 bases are TGTGCCAGCAGCTTCTCGGCCTCTGGAAACACCATATATTTT. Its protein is CASSFSASGNTIYF.

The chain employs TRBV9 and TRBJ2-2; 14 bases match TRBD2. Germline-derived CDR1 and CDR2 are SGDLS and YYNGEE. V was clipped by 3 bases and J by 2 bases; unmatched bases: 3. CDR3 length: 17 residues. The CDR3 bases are TGTGCCAGCAGCGGGACTAGCGGGGGGACAAACACCGGGGAGCTGTTTTTT. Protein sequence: CASSGTSGGTNTGELFF. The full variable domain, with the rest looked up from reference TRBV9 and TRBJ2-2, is DSGVTQTPKHLITATGQRVTLRCSPRSGDLSVYWYQQSLDQGLQFLIQYYNGEERAKGNILERFSAQQFPDLHSELNLSSLELGDSALYFCASSGTSGGTNTGELFFGEGSRLTVL.

CDR3 DNA sequence: TGCGCCAGCAGCACTGCAGCGGGAGTTGTAAACGAGCAGTACTTC. The encoded protein is CASSTAAGVVNEQYF. The chain links TRBV5-1 to TRBJ2-7; the match to TRBD2 covers 8 bases. Looked up from germline, CDR1 is SGHRS and CDR2 is YFSETQ. The CDR3 loop spans 15 amino acids. The ends lost 4 bases at V and 5 bases at J; junction bases unmatched: 11.

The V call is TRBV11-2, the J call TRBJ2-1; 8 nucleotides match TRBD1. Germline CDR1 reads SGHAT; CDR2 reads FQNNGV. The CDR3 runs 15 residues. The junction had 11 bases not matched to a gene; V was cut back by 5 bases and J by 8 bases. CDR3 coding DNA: TGTGCCAGCAGCCATAGGGCAGGGGGCTCGTATGAGCAGTTCTTC. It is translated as CASSHRAGGSYEQFF. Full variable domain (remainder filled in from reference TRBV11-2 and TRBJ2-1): EAGVAQSPRYKIIEKRQSVAFWCNPISGHATLYWYQQILGQGPKLLIQFQNNGVVDDSQLPKDRFSAERLKGVDSTLKIQPAKLEDSAVYLCASSHRAGGSYEQFFGPGTRLTVL.

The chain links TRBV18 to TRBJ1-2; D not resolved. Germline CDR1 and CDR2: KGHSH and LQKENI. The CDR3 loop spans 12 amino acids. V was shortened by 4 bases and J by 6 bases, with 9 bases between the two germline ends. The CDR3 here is CASSQAGDGYTF. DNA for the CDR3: TGTGCCAGCTCACAGGCCGGGGATGGCTACACCTTC.

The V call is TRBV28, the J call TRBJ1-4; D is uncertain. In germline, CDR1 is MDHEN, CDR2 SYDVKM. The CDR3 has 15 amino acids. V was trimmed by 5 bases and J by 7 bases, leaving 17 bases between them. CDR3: CASSTQSTRGEKLFF. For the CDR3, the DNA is TGTGCCAGCAGTACCCAAAGTACCCGGGGTGAAAAACTGTTTTTT.

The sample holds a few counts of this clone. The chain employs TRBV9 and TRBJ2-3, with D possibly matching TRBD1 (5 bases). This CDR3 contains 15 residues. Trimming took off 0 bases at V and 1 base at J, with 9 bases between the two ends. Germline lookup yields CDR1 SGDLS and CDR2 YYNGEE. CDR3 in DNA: TGTGCCAGCAGCGTAGATGTGGGGCGCACAGATACGCAGTATTTT. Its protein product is CASSVDVGRTDTQYF.

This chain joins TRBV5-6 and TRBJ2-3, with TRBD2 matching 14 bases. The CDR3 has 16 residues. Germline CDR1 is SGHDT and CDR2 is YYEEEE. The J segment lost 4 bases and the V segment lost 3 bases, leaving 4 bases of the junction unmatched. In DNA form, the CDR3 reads TGTGCCAGCAGCTGGGGACTAGCGGGAGTGTCAGATACGCAGTATTTT. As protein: CASSWGLAGVSDTQYF.

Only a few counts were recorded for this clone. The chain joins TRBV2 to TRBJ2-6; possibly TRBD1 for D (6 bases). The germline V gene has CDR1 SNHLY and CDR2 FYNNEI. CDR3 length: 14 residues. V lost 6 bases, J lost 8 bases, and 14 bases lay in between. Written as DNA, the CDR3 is TGTGCCAGCAGAGAGACAGGTTCTCCCAACGTCCTGACTTTC. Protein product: CASRETGSPNVLTF.

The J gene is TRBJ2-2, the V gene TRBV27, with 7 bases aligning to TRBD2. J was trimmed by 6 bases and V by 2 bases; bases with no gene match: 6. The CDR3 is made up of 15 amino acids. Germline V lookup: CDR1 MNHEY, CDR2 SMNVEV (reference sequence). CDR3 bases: TGTGCCAGCAGTTTAGCGGGAGCCAGGGCCGGGGAGCTGTTTTTT. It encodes CASSLAGARAGELFF.

CDR3 nucleotide sequence: TGTGCCAGCAGCCCCGGACTATCGAACACCGGGGAGCTGTTTTTT. Translating gives CASSPGLSNTGELFF. The V call is TRBV7-2, the J call TRBJ2-2; D possibly corresponds to TRBD2 (6 bases). The CDR3 runs 15 residues. Germline CDR1 and CDR2: SGHTA and FQGNSA. Trimming took 5 bases from V and 0 from J, leaving 10 bases between them.

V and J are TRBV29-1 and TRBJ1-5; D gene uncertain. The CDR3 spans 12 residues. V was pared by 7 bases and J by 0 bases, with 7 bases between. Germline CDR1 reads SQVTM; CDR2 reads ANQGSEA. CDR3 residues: CSASYSNQPQHF. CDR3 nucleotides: TGCAGCGCCTCCTATAGCAATCAGCCCCAGCATTTT.

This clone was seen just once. The CDR3 here is CASSRGTDTQYF. The CDR3 region has the DNA TGTGCCAGCAGCCGGGGCACAGATACGCAGTATTTT. V usage is TRBV11-1 and J usage is TRBJ2-3; D remains ambiguous. In germline, CDR1 is SGHAT, CDR2 FQDESV (reference sequence). Deletions cut 5 bases from V and 1 base from J, with 4 bases between. There are 12 residues in the CDR3.

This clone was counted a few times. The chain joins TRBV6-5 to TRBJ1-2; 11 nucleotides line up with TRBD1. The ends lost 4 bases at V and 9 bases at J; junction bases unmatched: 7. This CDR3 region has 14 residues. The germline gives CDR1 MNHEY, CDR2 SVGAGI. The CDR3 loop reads CASSFGQGAPRYTF. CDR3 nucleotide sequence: TGTGCCAGCAGTTTCGGACAGGGGGCCCCCCGCTACACCTTC.

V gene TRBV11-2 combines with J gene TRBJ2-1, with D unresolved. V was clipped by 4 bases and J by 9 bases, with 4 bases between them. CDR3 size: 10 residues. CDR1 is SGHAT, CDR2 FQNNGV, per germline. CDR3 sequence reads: CASSSGEQFF. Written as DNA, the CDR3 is TGTGCCAGCAGCTCGGGTGAGCAGTTCTTC.

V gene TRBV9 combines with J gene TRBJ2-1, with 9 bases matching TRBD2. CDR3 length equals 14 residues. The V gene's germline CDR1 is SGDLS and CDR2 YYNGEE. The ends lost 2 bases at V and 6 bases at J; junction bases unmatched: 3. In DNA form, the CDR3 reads TGTGCCAGCAGCGTGGGACTAGCCGCCAATGAGCAGTTCTTC. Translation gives CASSVGLAANEQFF.